The 8 T cell receptor beta chains in this list originate from one sample, sequenced in a study of blood T cell repertoires in COVID-19. Sequencing was performed with immunoSEQ multiplex PCR; in TCRdb, only in-frame clones are kept and a portion is missing. The profile shows 70,000 or so clones, 70% to 75% of them singletons. Sequencing was performed on peripheral blood. These receptors all stem from a woman between 70 and 85 years old with acute or convalescent COVID-19.

The J gene is TRBJ2-2, the V gene TRBV28; D is perhaps TRBD2 (5 bases). The CDR3 contains 13 residues. Germline CDR1 and CDR2: MDHEN and SYDVKM. Trimming took off 8 bases at V and 6 bases at J, with 13 bases between the two ends. The CDR3 loop is CASRDYQPGELFF. The CDR3 DNA sequence: TGTGCCAGCCGTGACTACCAACCCGGGGAGCTGTTTTTT.

V usage is TRBV11-3 and J usage is TRBJ2-1; D perhaps matches TRBD1 (5 bases). Germline V gene data show CDR1 as SGHNT and CDR2 as YENEEA. The CDR3 runs to 15 residues. V was pared by 5 bases and J by 4 bases, with 15 bases between. The chain's CDR3 is CASSILGQGYNEQFF. The CDR3 DNA follows: TGTGCCAGCAGCATACTGGGCCAGGGTTACAATGAGCAGTTCTTC.

This chain's CDR3 is CASTTTGTSGYEQYF. The CDR3 DNA reads TGTGCCAGCACCACAACCGGGACTAGCGGCTACGAGCAGTACTTC. V usage is TRBV6-6 and J usage is TRBJ2-7, with TRBD2 matching 11 bases. V dropped 7 bases and J dropped 3; count of bases not matched to a gene: 8. Germline V gene data show CDR1 as MNHNY and CDR2 as SVGAGI (reference sequence). The CDR3 extends over 15 amino acids.

The chain carries TRBV6-5 and TRBJ1-6, with D unresolved. Germline CDR1 is MNHEY and CDR2 is SVGAGI. This CDR3 comprises 13 residues. The V and J ends lost 8 bases and 10 bases respectively, with 15 bases between them. The chain's CDR3 is CASGLSGKSPLHF. CDR3 nucleotide sequence: TGTGCCAGCGGGCTTTCAGGAAAATCACCCCTCCACTTT.

In DNA, the CDR3 is TGTGCCAGCAGCCCCCGGACAGGGAAAGATCAGCCCCAGCATTTT. It specifies CASSPRTGKDQPQHF. The V gene is TRBV9, the J gene TRBJ1-5; 8 positions agree with TRBD1. Trimming cost V 4 bases and J 5 bases; bases outside gene matches: 8. The germline gives CDR1 SGDLS, CDR2 YYNGEE. The CDR3 has 15 amino acids.

This clone was seen once. The chain employs TRBV7-2 and TRBJ2-1; weak D call: TRBD2 (5 bases). The CDR3 is 12 residues long. V was cut by 5 bases and J by 7 bases, with 9 bases left in between. Germline V gene sequence: CDR1 SGHTA, CDR2 FQGNSA. CDR3 protein: CASSPDWNEQFF. CDR3 DNA sequence: TGTGCCAGCAGCCCGGACTGGAATGAGCAGTTCTTC.

CDR3 in DNA: TGTGCCAGCAGCTTAGCCCCCCTTTCTTCCAGGGTGGGGACCTACAATGAGCAGTTCTTC. Translated: CASSLAPLSSRVGTYNEQFF. The chain joins TRBV7-6 to TRBJ2-1, with D perhaps matching TRBD1 (5 bases). Trimming took 0 bases from V and 2 from J, leaving 23 bases between them. Germline-derived CDR1 and CDR2 are SGHVS and FNYEAQ. The CDR3 has 20 amino acids.

This rearrangement joins TRBV4-3 to TRBJ2-2; 11 bases fit TRBD2. With 4 bases clipped from V and 1 base from J, the junction kept 2 bases outside the gene matches. The CDR3 extends over 16 amino acids. Germline CDR1 and CDR2: LGHNA and YSLEER. The CDR3 loop is CASSPGTSGNTGELFF. Here the CDR3 DNA reads TGCGCCAGCAGCCCCGGGACTAGCGGGAACACCGGGGAGCTGTTTTTT.